The 27 T cell receptor beta chains reported below all come from one sample, sequenced in a study of cytomegalovirus exposure and HLA in healthy donors. 60 Vbeta and 13 Jbeta primers were used in PCR. The protocol was immunoSEQ multiplex PCR, while the TCRdb copy is restricted to in-frame clones and leaves out a portion. The data show over 150,000 clones, with 82% seen just once and 6.5% held by the top ten. Sequencing was performed on PBMCs. These TCRs come from a woman aged 50 to 65 in good health and CMV-seropositive.

This rearrangement joins TRBV2 to TRBJ2-7; D call uncertain. Trimming took off 6 bases at V and 2 bases at J, with 5 bases between the two ends. CDR1 and CDR2 from the germline V gene are SNHLY and FYNNEI. The CDR3 extends over 11 amino acids. The CDR3 sequence: CASSVAYEQYF. For the CDR3, the DNA is TGTGCCAGCAGCGTCGCCTACGAGCAGTACTTC.

V is TRBV7-2 and J is TRBJ1-2; D is undetermined. The CDR3 has 14 residues. With 5 bases removed from V and 4 bases from J, the gap between germline ends came to 14 bases. CDR1 SGHTA and CDR2 FQGNSA come from the germline V gene. The CDR3 DNA is TGTGCCAGCAGCCCACTAGGACCGGCCTATGGCTACACCTTC. This translates into CASSPLGPAYGYTF.

V gene TRBV19 combines with J gene TRBJ2-7; 9 nucleotides align to TRBD1. This CDR3 has 15 residues. The ends lost 5 bases at V and 2 bases at J; junction bases unmatched: 7. Germline V gene lookup returns CDR1 LNHDA and CDR2 SQIVND (reference sequence). CDR3 sequence reads: CASSVTGGNTYEQYF. The CDR3 DNA follows: TGTGCCAGTAGTGTCACAGGGGGCAACACCTACGAGCAGTACTTC.

V gene TRBV10-2 combines with J gene TRBJ1-5; D is unresolved. In germline, CDR1 is WSHSY, CDR2 SAAADI. Deletions cut 3 bases from V and 7 bases from J, with 16 bases between. This CDR3 region has 15 residues. In DNA, the CDR3 is TGCGCCAGCAGTGATGGCCGCGGCGGTAGGCAGCCCCAGCATTTT. It yields the protein CASSDGRGGRQPQHF.

The chain uses TRBV5-1 and TRBJ1-2; TRBD1 aligns across 8 bases. V shed 4 bases and J 2 bases; nucleotides not matched to a gene: 10. The CDR3 sequence is 16 residues long. Germline loops: CDR1 SGHRS, CDR2 YFSETQ. CDR3 loop: CASSQRTGNFNYGYTF. CDR3 DNA: TGCGCCAGCAGCCAAAGGACAGGGAATTTCAACTATGGCTACACCTTC. Variable domain in full (rest from reference TRBV5-1 and TRBJ1-2): KAGVTQTPRYLIKTRGQQVTLSCSPISGHRSVSWYQQTPGQGLQFLFEYFSETQRNKGNFPGRFSGRQFSNSRSEMNVSTLELGDSALYLCASSQRTGNFNYGYTFGSGTRLTVV.

The CDR3 region is CASSLGTSESTDTQYF. In DNA, the CDR3 is TGCGCCAGCAGCCTAGGGACTAGCGAATCCACAGATACGCAGTATTTT. The rearrangement uses TRBV5-1 and TRBJ2-3, with 10 bases matching TRBD2. The CDR3 totals 16 residues. The germline V gene encodes CDR1 SGHRS and CDR2 YFSETQ. The junction had 7 bases not matched to a gene; V was cut back by 4 bases and J by 2 bases.

This clone has a handful of counts. J is TRBJ2-5 and V is TRBV19, with 8 positions matching TRBD1. From germline, CDR1 is LNHDA and CDR2 SQIVND (reference sequence). The V gene end was trimmed by 6 bases and the J gene end by 0 bases; junction bases not matched to a gene: 6. CDR3 length: 15 amino acids. The DNA of the CDR3 is TGTGCCAGTAGCGGACACAGGGGGTACCAAGAGACCCAGTACTTC. This sequence encodes CASSGHRGYQETQYF.

This clone was detected a few times. The V and J genes are TRBV5-8 and TRBJ1-2; D is unresolved. The CDR3 sequence is 16 residues long. The V and J ends lost 2 bases and 4 bases respectively, with 18 bases between them. Germline loops: CDR1 SGHTS, CDR2 YDEGEE. This CDR3 reads CASSLRRTGGGYGYTF. As DNA, the CDR3 is TGTGCCAGCAGCTTACGACGGACCGGAGGCGGCTATGGCTACACCTTC. Full variable domain (rest looked up from reference TRBV5-8 and TRBJ1-2): EAGVTQSPTHLIKTRGQQATLRCSPISGHTSVYWYQQALGLGLQFLLWYDEGEERNRGNFPPRFSGRQFPNYSSELNVNALELEDSALYLCASSLRRTGGGYGYTFGSGTRLTVV.

A note on this clone: At one end, the junction sequence differs from germline, possibly due to a read error. This chain uses TRBV4-1 with TRBJ2-6; D perhaps matches TRBD1 (7 bases). CDR1 is MGHRA, CDR2 YSYEKL, per germline. The CDR3 sequence is 18 residues long. CDR3 nucleotides: TGCGCCAGCAGCCAAGCCATGGAGGGGGCGAGTGGGGCCAACGGCCTGACTTTC. It yields the protein CASSQAMEGASGANGLTF.

J is TRBJ2-3 and V is TRBV5-6; 8 nucleotides line up with TRBD1. Per the germline V gene, CDR1 is SGHDT and CDR2 is YYEEEE. The CDR3 runs 16 residues. J lost 2 bases, V lost 4 bases, and 9 bases had no gene match. CDR3 sequence: CASSQGASGYTDTQYF. CDR3 in DNA: TGTGCCAGCAGCCAGGGGGCCTCTGGGTACACAGATACGCAGTATTTT.

As regards this clone: At one boundary the junction diverges from the germline segment, which might be a read error. This specimen includes other DNA sequences encoding the same CDR3. V and J are TRBV19 and TRBJ1-2; D possibly corresponds to TRBD1 (6 bases). Germline CDR1 and CDR2: LNHDA and SQIVND (reference sequence). The CDR3 runs 15 residues. The DNA of the CDR3 is TGCGCCAGTAGTTCCTGGACAGATGGGGATGGCGGCTACACCTTC. Translation gives CASSSWTDGDGGYTF.

The chain employs TRBV29-1 and TRBJ2-2; maybe TRBD1 (5 bases). Germline CDR1 reads SQVTM; CDR2 reads ANQGSEA. Trimming took off 5 bases at V and 5 bases at J, with 12 bases between the two ends. This CDR3 has 13 amino acids. The CDR3, as DNA: TGCAGCGTTCAGTTGGGGCCTACCGGGGAGCTGTTTTTT. Translation: CSVQLGPTGELFF.

The chain recombines TRBV28 with TRBJ2-3; 9 bases are a match to TRBD2. Germline CDR1 and CDR2: MDHEN and SYDVKM. The V gene end was trimmed by 7 bases and the J gene end by 4 bases; junction bases not matched to a gene: 18. The CDR3 covers 18 residues. The CDR3: CASIWASGVTTPPDTQYF. The CDR3 DNA reads TGTGCCAGCATTTGGGCTAGCGGGGTGACCACCCCCCCAGATACGCAGTATTTT.

V and J are TRBV6-1 and TRBJ2-2; the match to TRBD2 covers 7 bases. J gave up 6 bases and V 3 bases, and 4 bases lay outside the gene matches. Germline CDR1 and CDR2: MNHNS and SASEGT. The CDR3 loop spans 14 amino acids. The CDR3 spells CASSDRTRSGELFF. Here the CDR3 DNA reads TGTGCCAGCAGTGATAGGACTAGGTCCGGGGAGCTGTTTTTT.

This chain connects TRBV7-2 to TRBJ2-5; tentatively, D is TRBD2 (5 bases). Germline lookup yields CDR1 SGHTA and CDR2 FQGNSA. Between the trimmed V and J ends, which lost 1 base and 7 bases, there was a span of 16 bases. This CDR3 comprises 15 residues. CDR3 protein: CASSLEPLRAGTQYF. In DNA form, the CDR3 reads TGTGCCAGCAGCTTAGAACCGTTGAGGGCGGGGACCCAGTACTTC.

The chain carries TRBV18 and TRBJ2-3, with 9 positions matching TRBD2. Trimming at V came to 2 bases and at J to 4 bases, leaving 7 bases not matched to a gene. Germline values: CDR1 KGHSH, CDR2 LQKENI. The CDR3 is made up of 16 amino acids. CDR3 protein: CASSPLRLAGSDTQYF. The CDR3 coding sequence is TGTGCCAGCTCACCATTACGCCTAGCGGGATCAGATACGCAGTATTTT.

The V call is TRBV4-1, the J call TRBJ1-5; no clear D. V shed 4 bases and J shed 1 base, with 11 bases lying between them. CDR1 is MGHRA and CDR2 is YSYEKL in the germline V gene. The CDR3 sequence is 15 residues long. The CDR3 DNA follows: TGCGCCAGCAGCCCGGGTGGTGCGAGCAATCAGCCCCAGCATTTT. Residues: CASSPGGASNQPQHF.

The chain carries TRBV2 and TRBJ2-3; 7 nucleotides agree with TRBD2. CDR3 size: 13 residues. The ends lost 6 bases at V and 2 bases at J; junction bases unmatched: 2. Germline V gives CDR1 SNHLY, CDR2 FYNNEI. The DNA of the CDR3 is TGTGCCAGCAGAGGGGACTACACAGATACGCAGTATTTT. Encoded protein: CASRGDYTDTQYF.

The rearrangement uses TRBV27 and TRBJ2-7; D unclear. Germline values: CDR1 MNHEY, CDR2 SMNVEV (reference sequence). The V end was cut by 4 bases, the J end by 0 bases, with 7 bases between. The CDR3 length is 13 residues. As DNA, the CDR3 is TGTGCCAGCAGTTCAGATATCTCCTACGAGCAGTACTTC. This codes for CASSSDISYEQYF.

CDR3 sequence: CASSSQTGNEQYF. DNA of the CDR3: TGTGCCAGTAGTAGCCAGACAGGGAACGAGCAGTACTTC. The chain has TRBV19 and TRBJ2-7; 7 positions match TRBD1. Trimming cost V 4 bases and J 5 bases; bases outside gene matches: 5. CDR3 size: 13 residues. Germline V gene sequence: CDR1 LNHDA, CDR2 SQIVND (reference sequence).

The V and J genes are TRBV7-2 and TRBJ1-2, with TRBD1 matching over 9 bases. This CDR3 is built from 13 residues. The J segment lost 7 bases and the V segment lost 5 bases, leaving 5 bases of the junction unmatched. CDR1 is SGHTA, CDR2 FQGNSA, per germline. The CDR3 DNA follows: TGTGCCAGCAGCGGGGGACAGGGAATTGGCTACACCTTC. Encoded protein: CASSGGQGIGYTF.

Details on this clone: Compared with germline, one end of the junction differs, possibly owing to a read error. The chain recombines TRBV13 with TRBJ2-6; a weak D match, TRBD1 (5 bases). This CDR3 spans 14 amino acids. Germline V CDR1 and CDR2: PRHDT, FYEKMQ (reference sequence). CDR3: CASSRWAGANGLTF. CDR3 bases: TGTGCCAGCAGCCGATGGGCTGGGGCCAACGGCCTGACTTTC.

This rearrangement joins TRBV5-8 to TRBJ1-6, with no clear D. The CDR3 is 15 amino acids. V lost 1 base, J lost 2 bases, and 7 bases lay in between. Germline V gene data show CDR1 as SGHTS and CDR2 as YDEGEE. Here the CDR3 reads CASSLLTTYNSPLHF. CDR3 nucleotide sequence: TGTGCCAGCAGCTTGTTGACTACCTATAATTCACCCCTCCACTTT.

V is TRBV28 and J is TRBJ2-3; 13 bases are a match to TRBD2. J lost 0 bases, V lost 0 bases, and 0 bases had no gene match. This CDR3 has 17 residues. Looked up from germline, CDR1 is MDHEN and CDR2 is SYDVKM. CDR3 sequence: CASSLWTSGRSTDTQYF. The CDR3 nucleotides read TGTGCCAGCAGTTTATGGACTAGCGGGAGGAGCACAGATACGCAGTATTTT.

V usage is TRBV11-2 and J usage is TRBJ2-5, with a weak D call TRBD1 (5 bases). Germline V lookup: CDR1 SGHAT, CDR2 FQNNGV. CDR3 size: 16 residues. V was pared by 5 bases and J by 0 bases, with 16 bases between. The CDR3 loop is CASSISTGEYQETQYF. Here the CDR3 DNA reads TGTGCCAGCAGCATTAGTACAGGAGAGTACCAAGAGACCCAGTACTTC.

The chain combines TRBV2 with TRBJ1-5; D not certain. Deletions cut 1 base from V and 3 bases from J, with 7 bases between. CDR1 and CDR2 (germline): SNHLY, FYNNEI. The CDR3 length is 14 residues. This CDR3 reads CASSEGQINQPQHF. The DNA of the CDR3 is TGTGCCAGCAGTGAAGGGCAGATCAATCAGCCCCAGCATTTT.

The chain recombines TRBV14 with TRBJ2-2; D not resolved. Trimming shortened V by 1 base and J by 2 bases, and 2 bases separated the two germline ends. The CDR3 extends over 13 amino acids. The germline gives CDR1 SGHDN, CDR2 FVKESK. CDR3 sequence: CASSQANTGELFF. The CDR3 nucleotides are TGTGCCAGCAGCCAAGCAAACACCGGGGAGCTGTTTTTT.